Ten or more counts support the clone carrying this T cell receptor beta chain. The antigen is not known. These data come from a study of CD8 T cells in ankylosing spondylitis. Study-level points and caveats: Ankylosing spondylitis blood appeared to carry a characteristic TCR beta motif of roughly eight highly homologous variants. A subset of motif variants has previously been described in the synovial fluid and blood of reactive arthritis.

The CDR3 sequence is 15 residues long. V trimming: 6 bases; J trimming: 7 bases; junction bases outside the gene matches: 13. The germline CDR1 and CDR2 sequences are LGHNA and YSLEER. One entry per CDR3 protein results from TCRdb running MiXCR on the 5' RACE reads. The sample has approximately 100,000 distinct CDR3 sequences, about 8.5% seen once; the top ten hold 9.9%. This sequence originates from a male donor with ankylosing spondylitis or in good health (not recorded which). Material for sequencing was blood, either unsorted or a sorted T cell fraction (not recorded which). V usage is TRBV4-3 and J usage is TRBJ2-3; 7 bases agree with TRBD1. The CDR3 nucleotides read TGCGCCAGCAGGGACAATCAGGGGGAAAAGAATACGCAGTATTTT. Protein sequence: CASRDNQGEKNTQYF.